The 17 T cell receptor beta chains in this list originate from one sample, sequenced in a study of blood T cell repertoires in COVID-19. The repertoire was sequenced with immunoSEQ multiplex PCR; TCRdb's copy has only in-frame clones and lacks some. The data contain 150,000 to 160,000 clones, roughly nine tenths of them singletons. Material: peripheral blood. The receptors were gathered from a middle-aged man with acute or convalescent COVID-19.

DNA for the CDR3: TGTGCCTGGAGTCCCGGAGGTCAGCCCCAGCATTTT. It translates to CAWSPGGQPQHF. The gene calls are TRBV30 and TRBJ1-5, with D hard to call. Germline V gives CDR1 GTSNPN, CDR2 SVGIG (reference sequence). CDR3 length: 12 residues. V lost 2 bases, J lost 6 bases, and 8 bases lay in between.

The CDR3: CSASSFNQPQHF. The DNA of the CDR3 is TGCAGTGCTAGTTCATTCAATCAGCCCCAGCATTTT. J is TRBJ1-5 and V is TRBV20-1; D remains ambiguous. This CDR3 spans 12 amino acids. Per the germline V gene, CDR1 is DFQATT and CDR2 is SNEGSKA (reference sequence). V was trimmed by 3 bases and J by 3 bases, leaving 6 bases between them.

The gene calls are TRBV24-1 and TRBJ1-5, with D unclear. The CDR3 loop spans 14 amino acids. Trimming removed 5 bases from V and 4 bases from J, with 11 bases in between. The germline V gene encodes CDR1 KGHDR and CDR2 SFDVKD. The CDR3 loop reads CATSVPGINQPQHF. The CDR3 DNA sequence: TGTGCCACCAGTGTACCCGGGATTAATCAGCCCCAGCATTTT.

This clone has a single count. The V call is TRBV7-3, the J call TRBJ2-2; the D gene is possibly TRBD1 (6 bases). The CDR3 contains 16 residues. The germline gives CDR1 SGHTA, CDR2 FQGTGA. V was pared by 5 bases and J by 6 bases, with 19 bases between. The CDR3, as DNA: TGTGCCAGCAGCCCTCGGACAGCCGGTTTGTCCGGGGAGCTGTTTTTT. This encodes CASSPRTAGLSGELFF.

This sequence joins TRBV7-9 and TRBJ1-1; D unresolved. The CDR3 is made up of 12 amino acids. CDR1 and CDR2 (germline): SEHNR, FQNEAQ (reference sequence). Trimming cost V 8 bases and J 5 bases, with 12 bases left between them. CDR3 amino acids: CASREGGTEAFF. CDR3 bases: TGTGCCAGCCGGGAGGGTGGAACTGAAGCTTTCTTT.

The V and J genes are TRBV27 and TRBJ1-4, with 10 bases aligning to TRBD1. With V trimmed by 5 bases and J by 7 bases, 7 bases remained unmatched. Germline assignment: CDR1 MNHEY and CDR2 SMNVEV (reference sequence). The CDR3 length is 15 residues. The CDR3 region is CASSPKTGGVEKLFF. CDR3 coding DNA: TGTGCCAGCAGTCCCAAGACAGGGGGCGTTGAAAAACTGTTTTTT. Looking up the rest from reference TRBV27 and TRBJ1-4 gives the full variable domain: EAQVTQNPRYLITVTGKKLTVTCSQNMNHEYMSWYRQDPGLGLRQIYYSMNVEVTDKGDVPEGYKVSRKEKRNFPLILESPSPNQTSLYFCASSPKTGGVEKLFFGSGTQLSVL.

The chain couples TRBV18 to TRBJ1-3; D remains ambiguous. The CDR3 sequence is 13 residues long. The germline V gene has CDR1 KGHSH and CDR2 LQKENI. The ends were cut back, 3 bases at V and 0 bases at J, with 3 bases in the middle. CDR3 in DNA: TGTGCCAGCTCACCGAGCTCTGGAAACACCATATATTTT. It specifies CASSPSSGNTIYF.

The rearrangement links TRBV30 to TRBJ2-5; a possible D gene is TRBD2 (6 bases). The CDR3 is made up of 13 amino acids. Germline lookup yields CDR1 GTSNPN and CDR2 SVGIG (reference sequence). Trimming shortened V by 0 bases and J by 7 bases, and 12 bases separated the two germline ends. CDR3 in amino acids: CAWSVLGGRTQYF. In DNA form, the CDR3 reads TGTGCCTGGAGTGTACTAGGAGGGAGGACCCAGTACTTC.

This clone was recorded only once. The genes are TRBV19 and TRBJ1-1; maybe TRBD1 (5 bases). The CDR3 runs to 13 residues. Germline V gene sequence: CDR1 LNHDA, CDR2 SQIVND (reference sequence). Trimming stripped 4 bases from V and 3 bases from J, with 9 bases between. CDR3 sequence: CASSSRDYTEAFF. The CDR3 DNA sequence: TGTGCCAGTAGTAGCCGGGACTACACTGAAGCTTTCTTT.

The chain uses TRBV30 and TRBJ1-1; D is perhaps TRBD1 (6 bases). V lost 3 bases and J lost 2, with 10 bases in between. CDR1 and CDR2 (germline): GTSNPN, SVGIG (reference sequence). The CDR3 loop spans 13 amino acids. The chain's CDR3 is CAWSEDSNTEAFF. For the CDR3, the DNA is TGTGCCTGGAGCGAGGACAGCAACACTGAAGCTTTCTTT.

Only one count was recorded for this clone. The chain employs TRBV5-1 and TRBJ1-1; D possibly corresponds to TRBD1 (5 bases). Trimming pared 4 bases from V and 3 bases from J, leaving 16 bases between. Germline V CDR1 and CDR2: SGHRS, YFSETQ. This CDR3 spans 15 amino acids. The CDR3: CASSPYPGLDTEAFF. The CDR3, as DNA: TGCGCCAGCAGCCCATACCCAGGGCTCGACACTGAAGCTTTCTTT.

The chain joins TRBV4-2 to TRBJ2-1; 9 nucleotides line up with TRBD1. The CDR3 consists of 16 residues. The V and J ends lost 4 bases and 1 base, in that order; junction bases with no gene match: 5. Germline values: CDR1 LGHNA, CDR2 YNFKEQ. CDR3 sequence: CASSRTQGASYNEQFF. The CDR3 DNA reads TGTGCCAGCAGCCGCACACAGGGGGCATCCTACAATGAGCAGTTCTTC.

Here the CDR3 reads CASSFPQGLDYGYTF. The CDR3 nucleotides are TGTGCCAGCAGCTTTCCCCAGGGATTAGACTATGGCTACACCTTC. V and J are TRBV7-9 and TRBJ1-2; perhaps TRBD1 as D (5 bases). Trimming took 3 bases from V and 3 from J, leaving 14 bases between them. CDR1 and CDR2 from the germline V gene are SEHNR and FQNEAQ (reference sequence). This CDR3 has 15 amino acids.

This clone was detected a few times. V usage is TRBV7-3 and J usage is TRBJ2-6; 10 positions match TRBD1. This CDR3 spans 18 amino acids. Trimming cost V 1 base and J 2 bases; bases outside gene matches: 5. CDR1 is SGHTA and CDR2 is FQGTGA in the germline V gene. CDR3 region: CASSLMGTGVPGANVLTF. The CDR3 bases are TGTGCCAGCAGCTTAATGGGGACAGGGGTTCCTGGGGCCAACGTCCTGACTTTC.

The chain carries TRBV9 and TRBJ1-4, with 7 bases lining up with TRBD1. The CDR3 loop spans 13 amino acids. The ends lost 3 bases at V and 7 bases at J; junction bases unmatched: 3. Per germline, CDR1 SGDLS and CDR2 YYNGEE. The CDR3 bases are TGTGCCAGCAGCGGGGACAGTATTGAAAAACTGTTTTTT. Encoded protein: CASSGDSIEKLFF. The full variable domain, completed using reference TRBV9 and TRBJ1-4, is DSGVTQTPKHLITATGQRVTLRCSPRSGDLSVYWYQQSLDQGLQFLIQYYNGEERAKGNILERFSAQQFPDLHSELNLSSLELGDSALYFCASSGDSIEKLFFGSGTQLSVL.

The chain couples TRBV21-1 to TRBJ2-7; the D segment call TRBD1 is taken from the table without a DNA check. TRBV21-1 is deemed a pseudogene. CDR3 size: 14 residues. The CDR3 DNA follows: TGTGCCAGCAGCAAAGTCTCGACAGGCTACGAGCAGTACTTC. Translating gives CASSKVSTGYEQYF.

This clone was seen only a few times. The rearrangement links TRBV18 to TRBJ1-2, with 7 positions matching TRBD1. Germline lookup yields CDR1 KGHSH and CDR2 LQKENI. Trimming at V came to 3 bases and at J to 2 bases, leaving 3 bases not matched to a gene. The CDR3 is 14 amino acids. CDR3 sequence reads: CASSPPGQNYGYTF. CDR3 in DNA: TGTGCCAGCTCACCCCCGGGACAGAACTATGGCTACACCTTC. The full variable domain, its missing parts supplied by reference TRBV18 and TRBJ1-2, is NAGVMQNPRHLVRRRGQEARLRCSPMKGHSHVYWYRQLPEEGLKFMVYLQKENIIDESGMPKERFSAEFPKEGPSILRIQQVVRGDSAAYFCASSPPGQNYGYTFGSGTRLTVV.